This T cell receptor beta chain emerged from a study of CD8+CD57+ T cells in acquired aplastic anemia. Across the study: On average, sorted CD4+ and CD8+ cells gave roughly 3 ug of DNA. Study results and limitations: A significant difference in CD8+ Simpson's diversity between patients and controls was not found.

This clonotype was picked up many times. Its antigen is unidentified. All sequencing subjects had displayed CD8+CD57+ cell expansion on flow cytometry. Genomic DNA was employed as the template in profiling TCR beta VDJ and CDR3. TCRdb itself ran the reads through MiXCR, one entry per CDR3 protein. The sample lists around 200,000 distinct CDR3 sequences, under 55% occurring once. V lost 7 bases, J lost 6 bases, and 19 bases lay in between. This CDR3 region has 14 residues. The TCR comes from a human donor with aplastic anemia. V and J are TRBV12-3 or TRBV12-4 and TRBJ2-7; D assignment may be TRBD1 or TRBD2 (5 bases each). Sequencing was performed on sorted CD4+, CD8+, or CD8+CD57+ T cells (not recorded which) from PBMCs. This CDR3 reads CASTSGPQTSEQYF. CDR3 coding DNA: TGTGCCAGCACCTCGGGGCCCCAAACCTCCGAGCAGTACTTC.